The clone carrying this TCR beta chain was seen repeatedly, ten times or more. Relying on iRepertoire HTBI primers and Arm-PCR of CDR3 regions, the team built TCR beta libraries. TCRdb reanalysed the multiplex PCR reads using MiXCR and keeps one entry per CDR3 protein. In the table there are 400,000 to 500,000 distinct CDR3 sequences, 20% to 25% of which are singletons. The data were taken from a study of regulatory T cells in long-lasting Graves disease. CDR1 and CDR2 from the germline V gene are LNHNV and YYDKDF (reference sequence). V lost 4 bases, J lost 7 bases, and 10 bases lay in between. CDR3 length: 13 amino acids. The sample's time point: persistent/refractory GD, antithyroid drugs over 5 years with positive TRAb. Following extraction of RNA from PBMCs, that RNA was used to make the TCR library. Nine-milliliter peripheral blood samples went into EDTA tubes.

The receptor was isolated from a female donor with Graves disease. The genes are TRBV15 and TRBJ1-4; D is undetermined. The sequences come from peripheral blood mononuclear cells (PBMCs), collected when the disease was refractory, from a patient treated with antithyroid drugs. The CDR3 DNA reads TGTGCCACCAGCACGCGGATAAGTGAAAAACTGTTTTTT. This gives the protein CATSTRISEKLFF.